The TCR beta chain under discussion was sequenced for a study of T cell responses to AZD1222 COVID-19 vaccine. V shed 5 bases and J shed 2 bases, with 12 bases lying between them. The CDR3 is 14 amino acids. CDR1 MGHDK and CDR2 SYGVNS come from the germline V gene. This table comes from immunoSEQ multiplex PCR, and its TCRdb copy is limited to in-frame clones, with some not included. In the table there are 180,000 or so clones, 88% of which are singletons. Sequenced here: peripheral blood, sampled 28 days after the second AZD1222 dose. This chain links TRBV25-1 with TRBJ1-1; unclear D gene. The source is an adult who received the AZD1222 COVID-19 vaccine. CDR3 DNA sequence: TGTGCCAGCAGTAGGTCCAACCTTAACACTGAAGCTTTCTTT. Its translation: CASSRSNLNTEAFF. Together with reference TRBV25-1 and TRBJ1-1, the CDR3 gives the full variable domain: EADIYQTPRYLVIGTGKKITLECSQTMGHDKMYWYQQDPGMELHLIHYSYGVNSTEKGDLSSESTVSRIRTEHFPLTLESARPSHTSQYLCASSRSNLNTEAFFGQGTRLTVV.